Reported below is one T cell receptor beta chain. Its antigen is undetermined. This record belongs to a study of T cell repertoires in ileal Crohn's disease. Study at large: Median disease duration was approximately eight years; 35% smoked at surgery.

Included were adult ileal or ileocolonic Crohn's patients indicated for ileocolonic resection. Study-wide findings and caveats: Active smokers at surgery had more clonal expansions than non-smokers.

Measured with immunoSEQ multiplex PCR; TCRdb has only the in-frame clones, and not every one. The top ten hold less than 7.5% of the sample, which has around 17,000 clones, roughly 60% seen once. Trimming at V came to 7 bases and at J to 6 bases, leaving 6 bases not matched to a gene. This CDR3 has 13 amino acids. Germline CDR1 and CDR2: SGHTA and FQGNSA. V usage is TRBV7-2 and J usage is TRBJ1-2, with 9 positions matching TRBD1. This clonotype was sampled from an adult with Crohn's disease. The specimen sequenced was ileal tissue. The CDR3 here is CASTTGGLNGYTF. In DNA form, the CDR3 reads TGTGCCAGCACAACAGGGGGCTTGAATGGCTACACCTTC.